This entry lists 22 T cell receptor beta chains sequenced from one sample in a study of CD8+CD57+ T cells in acquired aplastic anemia. Genomic DNA provided the template from which TCR beta VDJ and CDR3 profiles were obtained. TCRdb analysed the reads with MiXCR anew, one entry per CDR3 protein. The top ten clones hold roughly 12% of a sample with 150,000 to 180,000 distinct CDR3 sequences, over 50% of them seen once. It was patients with CD8+CD57+ cell expansion by flow cytometry who were chosen for sequencing. The sample consisted of sorted CD4+, CD8+, or CD8+CD57+ T cells (not recorded which) from PBMCs. These receptor sequences come from a human donor with aplastic anemia.

Many counts were recorded for this clonotype. The CDR3 here is CASSLEQGPSYEQYF. In DNA, the CDR3 is TGTGCCAGCAGCTTGGAACAGGGCCCCTCCTACGAGCAGTACTTC. V and J are TRBV5-8 and TRBJ2-7; a possible D gene is TRBD1 (6 bases). The CDR3 has 15 residues. V was pared by 0 bases and J by 0 bases, with 10 bases between. Germline CDR1 and CDR2: SGHTS and YDEGEE.

This clonotype appeared many times. In DNA, the CDR3 is TGTGCCAGCAGCGTAGTGGGAGGGGGGGCGATCGACAATGAGCAGTTCTTC. Amino acids: CASSVVGGGAIDNEQFF. The V gene is TRBV9, the J gene TRBJ2-1; possibly TRBD2 for D (7 bases). The germline V and J ends were trimmed by 0 bases and 5 bases, with 18 bases remaining between them. This CDR3 is built from 17 residues. Per germline, CDR1 SGDLS and CDR2 YYNGEE.

This clonotype was seen many times. The V and J genes are TRBV7-6 and TRBJ2-1; D may match TRBD1 or TRBD2 (6 bases each). This CDR3 spans 13 amino acids. Germline V gene lookup returns CDR1 SGHVS and CDR2 FNYEAQ. The V end was cut by 9 bases, the J end by 6 bases, with 15 bases between. The CDR3 DNA reads as TGTGCCAGTAAACAGGGACTCGGCAATGAGCAGTTCTTC. This codes for CASKQGLGNEQFF.

Ten or more counts support this clonotype. V is TRBV5-6 and J is TRBJ1-4; D is uncertain. The germline V gene encodes CDR1 SGHDT and CDR2 YYEEEE. Trimming took off 0 bases at V and 8 bases at J, with 8 bases between the two ends. This CDR3 is 13 amino acids long. As DNA, the CDR3 is TGTGCCAGCAGCTTGGCCGGGTCGGAAAAACTGTTTTTT. The encoded protein is CASSLAGSEKLFF.

The rearrangement joins TRBV14 to TRBJ2-7; 9 bases align to TRBD2. The V segment lost 6 bases and the J segment 0 bases; nucleotides outside the gene matches: 6. Germline CDR1 SGHDN, CDR2 FVKESK. The CDR3 covers 15 residues. The CDR3 reads CASRAAGGLSYEQYF. The CDR3 DNA is TGTGCCAGCAGAGCAGCGGGGGGTCTCTCCTACGAGCAGTACTTC.

This clonotype was detected many times. Written as DNA, the CDR3 is TGTGCCAGCAGCCGGACAGGGGATTACGAGCAGTACTTC. This translates into CASSRTGDYEQYF. The rearrangement joins TRBV7-9 to TRBJ2-7, with 9 nucleotides matching TRBD1. The germline V gene encodes CDR1 SEHNR and CDR2 FQNEAQ (reference sequence). J lost 4 bases, V lost 5 bases, and 3 bases had no gene match. The CDR3 extends over 13 amino acids. The entire variable domain, with the rest obtained from reference TRBV7-9 and TRBJ2-7, is as follows: DTGVSQNPRHKITKRGQNVTFRCDPISEHNRLYWYRQTLGQGPEFLTYFQNEAQLEKSRLLSDRFSAERPKGSFSTLEIQRTEQGDSAMYLCASSRTGDYEQYFGPGTRLTVT.

This chain connects TRBV15 to TRBJ1-4, with TRBD1 matching 9 bases. Germline V lookup: CDR1 LNHNV, CDR2 YYDKDF (reference sequence). After removal of 5 bases from V and 1 base from J, the junction contained 11 bases not matched to a gene. The CDR3 loop spans 18 amino acids. The CDR3 loop is CATSAYPGQGITNEKLFF. The CDR3 DNA sequence: TGTGCCACCAGCGCTTACCCGGGACAGGGCATAACTAATGAAAAACTGTTTTTT.

The chain has TRBV15 and TRBJ2-3, with 7 nucleotides matching TRBD2. The CDR3 has 14 amino acids. Germline V gives CDR1 LNHNV, CDR2 YYDKDF (reference sequence). V lost 5 bases, J lost 4 bases, and 6 bases stayed unmatched. Here the CDR3 reads CATSGRERADTQYF. DNA for the CDR3: TGTGCCACCAGCGGGCGGGAGCGAGCAGATACGCAGTATTTT.

The V call is TRBV9, the J call TRBJ1-2; TRBD1 matches at 9 bases. Germline V gene lookup returns CDR1 SGDLS and CDR2 YYNGEE. The CDR3 loop spans 13 amino acids. The J segment lost 6 bases and the V segment lost 2 bases, leaving 2 bases of the junction unmatched. CDR3 in DNA: TGTGCCAGCAGCGTCGGGACAGGGCATGGCTACACCTTC. Translated: CASSVGTGHGYTF.

The rearrangement links TRBV24-1 to TRBJ2-3, with 7 bases lining up with TRBD1. J gave up 1 base and V 4 bases, and 4 bases lay outside the gene matches. The CDR3 runs to 15 residues. The germline V gene has CDR1 KGHDR and CDR2 SFDVKD. CDR3 loop: CATSERQGGTDTQYF. CDR3 bases: TGTGCCACCAGTGAAAGACAGGGAGGCACAGATACGCAGTATTTT.

This clonotype showed up many times. CDR3 DNA: TGTGCCAGCAGCTTTTCAGGGTTTGCGGCCTACGAGCAGTACTTC. This gives the protein CASSFSGFAAYEQYF. This sequence joins TRBV7-8 and TRBJ2-7, with D perhaps TRBD1 (5 bases). Between the trimmed V and J ends, which lost 3 bases and 2 bases, there was a span of 14 bases. Per germline, CDR1 SGHVS and CDR2 FQNEAQ. CDR3 length equals 15 residues. The full variable domain, its missing parts supplied by reference TRBV7-8 and TRBJ2-7, is GAGVSQSPRYKVAKRGQDVALRCDPISGHVSLFWYQQALGQGPEFLTYFQNEAQLDKSGLPSDRFFAERPEGSVSTLKIQRTQQEDSAVYLCASSFSGFAAYEQYFGPGTRLTVT.

This clonotype was observed a handful of times. J is TRBJ2-6 and V is TRBV16, with 10 bases matching TRBD1. J lost 3 bases, V lost 2 bases, and 7 bases had no gene match. Germline assignment: CDR1 KGHSY and CDR2 FQNENV. The CDR3 runs to 18 residues. The DNA of the CDR3 is TGTGCCAGCAGCCAACCGGGACAGGGGATGGTTGGGGCCAACGTCCTGACTTTC. Protein product: CASSQPGQGMVGANVLTF.

The J gene is TRBJ2-2, the V gene TRBV10-3; 15 nucleotides align to TRBD2. J was trimmed by 9 bases and V by 10 bases; bases with no gene match: 15. This CDR3 is 17 amino acids long. Germline CDR1 is ENHRY and CDR2 is SYGVKD. As DNA, the CDR3 is TGTGCCAGCAGCCCTCAAAGGACTAGCGGGGGGGCCCGGGAGCTGTTTTTT. Encoded protein: CASSPQRTSGGARELFF.

This clonotype was recorded many times. The chain uses TRBV6-2 or TRBV6-3 and TRBJ1-2, with D hard to call. Germline V gene data show CDR1 as MNHEY and CDR2 as SVGEGT. The V gene lost 2 bases and the J gene lost 0 bases, with 4 bases spanning the gap. The CDR3 extends over 13 amino acids. The CDR3 is CASSYGTNYGYTF. The CDR3 coding sequence is TGTGCCAGCAGTTACGGGACTAACTATGGCTACACCTTC.

This chain connects TRBV2 to TRBJ2-1, with D tentatively TRBD2 (6 bases). V lost 3 bases, J lost 6 bases, and 15 bases lay in between. CDR3 length: 15 amino acids. Germline V gives CDR1 SNHLY, CDR2 FYNNEI. The CDR3: CASSDIGRGINEQFF. CDR3 in DNA: TGTGCCAGCAGTGACATAGGGCGGGGAATCAATGAGCAGTTCTTC.

The V call is TRBV10-3, the J call TRBJ2-1; no firm D call. CDR1 and CDR2 from the germline V gene are ENHRY and SYGVKD. This CDR3 is built from 12 residues. V lost 2 bases, J lost 3 bases, and 2 bases lay in between. The CDR3 sequence: CAISEVYNEQFF. The CDR3 DNA follows: TGTGCCATCAGTGAGGTCTACAATGAGCAGTTCTTC.

CDR3 sequence reads: CASSLRPGYTF. Here the CDR3 DNA reads TGTGCCAGCAGCTTACGACCTGGCTACACCTTC. The rearrangement links TRBV7-9 to TRBJ1-2; D gene unclear. Deletions cut 2 bases from V and 7 bases from J, with 5 bases between. Per the germline V gene, CDR1 is SEHNR and CDR2 is FQNEAQ (reference sequence). This CDR3 comprises 11 residues. The whole variable domain, remainder taken from reference TRBV7-9 and TRBJ1-2, is DTGVSQNPRHKITKRGQNVTFRCDPISEHNRLYWYRQTLGQGPEFLTYFQNEAQLEKSRLLSDRFSAERPKGSFSTLEIQRTEQGDSAMYLCASSLRPGYTFGSGTRLTVV.

Concerning this clonotype: It is likely a read error, because the conserved phenylalanine at the end of the CDR3 is missing. The rearrangement links TRBV10-2 to TRBJ1-1, with 8 bases identical to TRBD1. V lost 1 base and J lost 10; bases outside the gene matches: 11. Germline CDR1 WSHSY, CDR2 SAAADI. The CDR3 is 15 residues long. This CDR3 reads CASSECPGQARGAFC. In DNA, the CDR3 is TGCGCCAGCAGTGAGTGTCCGGGACAGGCGAGGGGAGCTTTCTGT.

V is TRBV5-1 and J is TRBJ1-6, with D possibly TRBD1 on 6 matching bases. The V end lost 1 base, the J end lost 8 bases, and 10 bases lay between the germline ends. The CDR3 sequence is 14 residues long. Germline CDR1 is SGHRS and CDR2 is YFSETQ. CDR3 in amino acids: CASSLSGADSPLHF. For the CDR3, the DNA is TGCGCCAGCAGCTTGTCAGGGGCCGATTCACCCCTCCACTTT.

The gene calls are TRBV12-3 or TRBV12-4 and TRBJ2-7; D remains unclear. Between the trimmed V and J ends, which lost 6 bases and 4 bases, there was a span of 10 bases. The CDR3 is 12 amino acids. CDR3 bases: TGTGCCAGCAGCCGACTCTGGTACGAGCAGTACTTC. Protein sequence: CASSRLWYEQYF.

This chain uses TRBV25-1 with TRBJ2-7, with D possibly being TRBD1 (6 bases). CDR3 length: 14 amino acids. Germline V lookup: CDR1 MGHDK, CDR2 SYGVNS. V lost 3 bases, J lost 0 bases, and 9 bases lay in between. CDR3 protein: CASSETGPSYEQYF. CDR3 in DNA: TGTGCCAGCAGTGAGACAGGCCCCTCCTACGAGCAGTACTTC.

This clonotype showed up just a few times. This sequence joins TRBV15 and TRBJ2-1; 8 positions match TRBD1. Germline values: CDR1 LNHNV, CDR2 YYDKDF (reference sequence). V dropped 3 bases and J dropped 8; count of bases not matched to a gene: 6. The CDR3 consists of 14 residues. In DNA form, the CDR3 reads TGTGCCACCAGCAGGGACAGGGAAACCGATGAGCAGTTCTTC. Translation gives CATSRDRETDEQFF.